These 2 T cell receptor beta chains were sequenced from one sample in a study of OX40 agonist ivuxolimab in advanced cancers. TCRdb's copy holds only in-frame clones and misses some; the assay was immunoSEQ multiplex PCR. This table has over 45,000 clones, approximately 84% appearing once. The specimen comprised CD4+ or CD8+ T cells sorted from blood, sampled in a trial of the OX40 agonist ivuxolimab. All receptors derive from an adult with an advanced solid tumor such as melanoma, head and neck, liver or kidney cancer.

The V and J genes are TRBV6-1 and TRBJ2-1; 7 bases line up with TRBD2. Trimming took 7 bases from V and 3 from J; bases not matched to a gene: 6. The germline V gene encodes CDR1 MNHNS and CDR2 SASEGT. The CDR3 spans 14 residues. CDR3: CASTGGGHYNEQFF. CDR3 bases: TGTGCCAGCACCGGCGGGGGTCACTACAATGAGCAGTTCTTC.

The chain is built from TRBV2 and TRBJ1-1, with 7 bases aligning to TRBD1. In germline, CDR1 is SNHLY, CDR2 FYNNEI. After removal of 5 bases from V and 11 bases from J, the junction contained 11 bases not matched to a gene. The CDR3 spans 13 residues. The CDR3 reads CASSKEGAQRAFF. The CDR3 nucleotides are TGTGCCAGCAGTAAAGAGGGGGCGCAGCGGGCTTTCTTT.